Listed below are T cell receptor beta chains from one sample, sequenced in a study of blood T cell repertoires in COVID-19. The protocol was immunoSEQ multiplex PCR, while the TCRdb copy is restricted to in-frame clones and leaves out a portion. The sample has some 120,000 clones; approximately 80% are singletons. The sample was peripheral blood. The receptors shown here come from a human donor in a cohort sampled during active COVID-19. Each CDR3 is given without its conserved first and last residue. Each record gives: D gene, V gene, J gene, CDR3 protein. A D gene is named only where the DNA matches it firmly.

d_call: NA
v_call: TRBV5-8
j_call: TRBJ1-1
cdr3_aa: ASSLWGTNSEAF

d_call: NA
v_call: TRBV6-5
j_call: TRBJ1-2
cdr3_aa: ASSSGGRGYGYT

d_call: TRBD1
v_call: TRBV5-1
j_call: TRBJ2-2
cdr3_aa: ASSVGQGANTGELF

d_call: NA
v_call: TRBV13
j_call: TRBJ2-1
cdr3_aa: ASSLGPQDGQF

d_call: NA
v_call: TRBV18
j_call: TRBJ2-7
cdr3_aa: ASSPEVYEQY

d_call: NA
v_call: TRBV2
j_call: TRBJ2-7
cdr3_aa: ASSGGGTTYEQY

d_call: NA
v_call: TRBV7-2
j_call: TRBJ1-4
cdr3_aa: ASSARRGNEKLF

d_call: TRBD1
v_call: TRBV2
j_call: TRBJ1-1
cdr3_aa: ASSPRDRLNTEAF

d_call: TRBD1
v_call: TRBV7-9
j_call: TRBJ1-5
cdr3_aa: ASSLGGQVRQPQH

d_call: TRBD1
v_call: TRBV11-3
j_call: TRBJ1-6
cdr3_aa: ASSLGGHRGDSPLH

d_call: NA
v_call: TRBV7-8
j_call: TRBJ1-2
cdr3_aa: ASSAYRVANYGYT

d_call: TRBD1
v_call: TRBV6-6
j_call: TRBJ1-4
cdr3_aa: ASSRGQGNEKLF

d_call: NA
v_call: TRBV11-2
j_call: TRBJ1-1
cdr3_aa: ASSLQANTEAF

d_call: NA
v_call: TRBV3-1/TRBV3-2
j_call: TRBJ1-1
cdr3_aa: ASSQDIGGGMNTEAF